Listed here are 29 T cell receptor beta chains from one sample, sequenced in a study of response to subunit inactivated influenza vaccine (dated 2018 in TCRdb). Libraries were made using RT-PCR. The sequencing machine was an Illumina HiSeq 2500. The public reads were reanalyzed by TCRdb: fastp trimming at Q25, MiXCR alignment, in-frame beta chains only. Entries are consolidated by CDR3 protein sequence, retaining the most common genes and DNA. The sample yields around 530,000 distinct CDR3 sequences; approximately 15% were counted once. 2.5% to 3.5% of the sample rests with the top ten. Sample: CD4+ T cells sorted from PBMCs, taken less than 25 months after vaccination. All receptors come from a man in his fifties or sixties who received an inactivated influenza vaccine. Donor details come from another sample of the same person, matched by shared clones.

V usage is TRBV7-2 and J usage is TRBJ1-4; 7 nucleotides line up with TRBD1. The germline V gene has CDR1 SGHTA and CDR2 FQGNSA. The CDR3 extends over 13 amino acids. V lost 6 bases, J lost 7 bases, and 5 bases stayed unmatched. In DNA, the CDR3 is TGTGCCAGCAGTCAGGGGGGTAGTGAAAAACTGTTTTTT. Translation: CASSQGGSEKLFF.

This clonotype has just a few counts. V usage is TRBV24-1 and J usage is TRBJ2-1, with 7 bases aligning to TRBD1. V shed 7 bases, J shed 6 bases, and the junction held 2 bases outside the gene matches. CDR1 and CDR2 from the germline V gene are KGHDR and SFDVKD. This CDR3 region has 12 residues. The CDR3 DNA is TGTGCCACCAGCCGGGACAGCAATGAGCAGTTCTTC. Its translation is CATSRDSNEQFF.

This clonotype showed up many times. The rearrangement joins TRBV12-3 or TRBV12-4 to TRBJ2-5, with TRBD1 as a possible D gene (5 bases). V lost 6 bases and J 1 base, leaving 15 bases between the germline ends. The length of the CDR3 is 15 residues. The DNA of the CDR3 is TGTGCCAGCAGACCGCCCAACCAGGGCCAAGAGACCCAGTACTTC. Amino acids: CASRPPNQGQETQYF.

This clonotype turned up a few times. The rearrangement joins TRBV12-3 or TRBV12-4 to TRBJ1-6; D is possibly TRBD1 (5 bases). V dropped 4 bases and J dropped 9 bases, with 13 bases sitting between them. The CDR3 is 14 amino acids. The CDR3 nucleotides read TGTGCCAGCAGTTCGCGGGGGACCACTTCACCCCTCCACTTT. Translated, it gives CASSSRGTTSPLHF.

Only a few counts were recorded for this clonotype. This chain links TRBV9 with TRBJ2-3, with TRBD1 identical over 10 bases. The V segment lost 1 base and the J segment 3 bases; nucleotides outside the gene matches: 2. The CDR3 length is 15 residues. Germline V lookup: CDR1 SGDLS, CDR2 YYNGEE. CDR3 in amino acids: CASSVRGQGTDTQYF. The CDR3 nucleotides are TGTGCCAGCAGCGTAAGGGGACAGGGGACAGATACGCAGTATTTT.

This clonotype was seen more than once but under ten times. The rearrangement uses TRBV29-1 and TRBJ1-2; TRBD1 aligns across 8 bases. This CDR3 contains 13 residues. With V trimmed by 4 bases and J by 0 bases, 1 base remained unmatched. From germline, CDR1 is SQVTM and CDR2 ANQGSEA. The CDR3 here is CSVGQGPNYGYTF. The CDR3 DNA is TGCAGCGTTGGACAGGGGCCTAACTATGGCTACACCTTC.

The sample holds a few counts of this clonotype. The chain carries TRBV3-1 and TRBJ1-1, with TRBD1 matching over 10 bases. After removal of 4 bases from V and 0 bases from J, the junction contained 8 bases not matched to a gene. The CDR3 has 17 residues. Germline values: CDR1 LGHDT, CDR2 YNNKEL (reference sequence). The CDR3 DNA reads TGTGCCAGCAGCCTCGGGACAGGGGTAATCATGAACACTGAAGCTTTCTTT. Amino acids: CASSLGTGVIMNTEAFF.

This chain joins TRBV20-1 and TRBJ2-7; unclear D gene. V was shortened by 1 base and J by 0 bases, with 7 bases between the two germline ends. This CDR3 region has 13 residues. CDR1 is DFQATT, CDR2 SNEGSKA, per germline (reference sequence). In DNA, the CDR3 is TGCAGTGCTAGAGTATTGAGCTCCTACGAGCAGTACTTC. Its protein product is CSARVLSSYEQYF.

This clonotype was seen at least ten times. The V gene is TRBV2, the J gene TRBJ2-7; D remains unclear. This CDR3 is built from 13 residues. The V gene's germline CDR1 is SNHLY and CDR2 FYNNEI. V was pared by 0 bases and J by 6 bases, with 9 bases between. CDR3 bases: TGTGCCAGCAGTGAAGCAAGGACGTCCGAGCAGTACTTC. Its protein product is CASSEARTSEQYF.

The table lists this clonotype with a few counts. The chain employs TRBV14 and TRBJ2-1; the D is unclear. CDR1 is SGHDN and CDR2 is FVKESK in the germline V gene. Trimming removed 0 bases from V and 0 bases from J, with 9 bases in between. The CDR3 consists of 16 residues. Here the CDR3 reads CASSQDRAISYNEQFF. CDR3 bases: TGTGCCAGCAGCCAAGATAGGGCTATCTCCTACAATGAGCAGTTCTTC.

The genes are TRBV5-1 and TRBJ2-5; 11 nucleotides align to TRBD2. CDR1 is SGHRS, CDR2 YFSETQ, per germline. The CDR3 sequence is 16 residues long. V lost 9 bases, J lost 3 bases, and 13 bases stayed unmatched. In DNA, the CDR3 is TGCGCCACCTGCACTTTTCCGGGACTAGCGGAAGAGACCCAGTACTTC. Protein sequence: CATCTFPGLAEETQYF.

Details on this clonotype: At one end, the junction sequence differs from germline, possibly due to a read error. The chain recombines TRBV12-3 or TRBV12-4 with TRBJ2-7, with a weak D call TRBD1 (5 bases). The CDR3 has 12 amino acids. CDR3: CASKGSSYEQYF. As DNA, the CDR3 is TGTGCCAGCAAGGGGTCATCCTATGAGCAGTACTTC.

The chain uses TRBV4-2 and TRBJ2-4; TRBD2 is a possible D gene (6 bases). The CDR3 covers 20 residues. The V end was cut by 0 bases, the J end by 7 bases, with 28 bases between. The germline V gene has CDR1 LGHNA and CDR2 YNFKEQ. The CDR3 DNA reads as TGTGCCAGCAGCCAAGATATTTTGCCCCCTACTGCCGGGAGAGGGAACATTCAGTACTTC. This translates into CASSQDILPPTAGRGNIQYF.

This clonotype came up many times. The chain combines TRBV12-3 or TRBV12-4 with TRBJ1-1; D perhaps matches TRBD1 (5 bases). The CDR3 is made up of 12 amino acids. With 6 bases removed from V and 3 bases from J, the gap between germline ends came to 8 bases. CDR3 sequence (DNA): TGTGCCAGCAGCGTACAGGACACTGAAGCTTTCTTT. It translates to CASSVQDTEAFF.

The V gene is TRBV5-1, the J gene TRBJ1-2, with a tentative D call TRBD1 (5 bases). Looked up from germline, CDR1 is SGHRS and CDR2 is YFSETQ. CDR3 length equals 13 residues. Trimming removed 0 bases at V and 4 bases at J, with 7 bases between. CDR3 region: CASSLETAYGYTF. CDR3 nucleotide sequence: TGCGCCAGCAGCTTGGAGACAGCCTATGGCTACACCTTC.

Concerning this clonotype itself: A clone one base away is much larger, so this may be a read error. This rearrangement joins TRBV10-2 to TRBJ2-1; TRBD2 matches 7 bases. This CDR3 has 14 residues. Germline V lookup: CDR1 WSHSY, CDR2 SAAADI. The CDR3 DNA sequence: TGCGCCAGCAAGCGCGGCGGGAGTTTGAATGAGCAGATCTTC. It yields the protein CASKRGGSLNEQIF.

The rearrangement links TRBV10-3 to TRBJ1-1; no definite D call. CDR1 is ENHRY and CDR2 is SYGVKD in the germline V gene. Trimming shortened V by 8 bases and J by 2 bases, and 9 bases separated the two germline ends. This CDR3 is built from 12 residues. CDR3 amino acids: CAISSLNTEAFF. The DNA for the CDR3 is TGTGCCATCTCAAGCTTAAACACTGAAGCTTTCTTT.

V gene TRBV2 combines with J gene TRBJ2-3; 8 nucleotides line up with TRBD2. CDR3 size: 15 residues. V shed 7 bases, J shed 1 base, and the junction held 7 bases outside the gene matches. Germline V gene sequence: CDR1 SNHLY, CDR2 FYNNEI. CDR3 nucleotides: TGTGCCAGCACCCTGACTAGCGTTGGCACAGATACGCAGTATTTT. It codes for CASTLTSVGTDTQYF. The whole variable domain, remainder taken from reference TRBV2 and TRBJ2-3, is EPEVTQTPSHQVTQMGQEVILRCVPISNHLYFYWYRQILGQKVEFLVSFYNNEISEKSEIFDDQFSVERPDGSNFTLKIRSTKLEDSAMYFCASTLTSVGTDTQYFGPGTRLTVL.

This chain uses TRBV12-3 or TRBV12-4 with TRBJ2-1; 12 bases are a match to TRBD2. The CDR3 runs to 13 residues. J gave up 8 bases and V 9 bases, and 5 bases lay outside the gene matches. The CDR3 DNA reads TGTGCCAGTTGGACTAGCGGGGTGTATGAGCAGTTCTTC. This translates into CASWTSGVYEQFF.

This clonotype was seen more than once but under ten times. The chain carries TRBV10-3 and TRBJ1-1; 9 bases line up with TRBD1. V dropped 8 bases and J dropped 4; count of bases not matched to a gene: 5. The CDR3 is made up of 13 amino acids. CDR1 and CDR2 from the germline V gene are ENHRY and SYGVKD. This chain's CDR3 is CAIRDRVSTEAFF. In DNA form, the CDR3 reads TGTGCCATCCGGGACAGGGTTAGCACTGAAGCTTTCTTT.

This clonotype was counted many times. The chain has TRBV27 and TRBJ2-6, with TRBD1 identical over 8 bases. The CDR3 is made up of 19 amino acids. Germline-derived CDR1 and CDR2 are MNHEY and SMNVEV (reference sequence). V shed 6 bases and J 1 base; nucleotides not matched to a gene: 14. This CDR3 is CASRKSVRTGISGANVLTF. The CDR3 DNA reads TGTGCCAGCAGAAAATCCGTTAGGACAGGGATATCTGGGGCCAACGTCCTGACTTTC. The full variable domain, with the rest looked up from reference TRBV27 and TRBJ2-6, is EAQVTQNPRYLITVTGKKLTVTCSQNMNHEYMSWYRQDPGLGLRQIYYSMNVEVTDKGDVPEGYKVSRKEKRNFPLILESPSPNQTSLYFCASRKSVRTGISGANVLTFGAGSRLTVL.

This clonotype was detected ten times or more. This CDR3 reads CATSRDQHGGYEQYF. DNA for the CDR3: TGTGCCACCAGCAGAGATCAGCACGGGGGCTACGAGCAGTACTTC. V is TRBV15 and J is TRBJ2-7, with a weak D call TRBD2 (6 bases). This CDR3 is 15 amino acids long. Trimming stripped 0 bases from V and 3 bases from J, with 12 bases between. From germline, CDR1 is LNHNV and CDR2 YYDKDF (reference sequence). Looking up the rest from reference TRBV15 and TRBJ2-7 gives the full variable domain: DAMVIQNPRYQVTQFGKPVTLSCSQTLNHNVMYWYQQKSSQAPKLLFHYYDKDFNNEADTPDNFQSRRPNTSFCFLDIRSPGLGDTAMYLCATSRDQHGGYEQYFGPGTRLTVT.

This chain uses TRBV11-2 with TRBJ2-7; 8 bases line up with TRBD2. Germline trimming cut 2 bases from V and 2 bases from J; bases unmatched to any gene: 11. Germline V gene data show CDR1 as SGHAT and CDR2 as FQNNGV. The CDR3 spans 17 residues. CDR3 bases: TGTGCCAGCAGCTTAATCTCGGCTAGCGGGTATCCCTACGAGCAGTACTTC. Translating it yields CASSLISASGYPYEQYF.

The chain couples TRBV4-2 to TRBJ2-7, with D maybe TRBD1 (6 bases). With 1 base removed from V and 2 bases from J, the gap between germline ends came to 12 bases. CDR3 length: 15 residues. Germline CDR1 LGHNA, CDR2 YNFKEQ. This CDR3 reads CASSQVGTPTYEQYF. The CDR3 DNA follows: TGTGCCAGCAGCCAAGTAGGGACACCTACCTACGAGCAGTACTTC.

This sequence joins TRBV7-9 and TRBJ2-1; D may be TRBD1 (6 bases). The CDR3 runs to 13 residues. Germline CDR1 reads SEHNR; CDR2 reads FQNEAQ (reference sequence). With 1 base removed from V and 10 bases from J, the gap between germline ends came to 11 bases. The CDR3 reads CASSLGTAKEQFF. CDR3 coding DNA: TGTGCCAGCAGCTTAGGGACAGCCAAGGAGCAGTTCTTC.

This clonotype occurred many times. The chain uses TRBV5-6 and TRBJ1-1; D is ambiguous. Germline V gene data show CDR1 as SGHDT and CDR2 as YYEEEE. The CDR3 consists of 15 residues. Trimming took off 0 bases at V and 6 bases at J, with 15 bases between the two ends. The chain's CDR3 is CASSLVGQEPPEAFF. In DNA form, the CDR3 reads TGTGCCAGCAGCTTGGTCGGGCAGGAACCGCCTGAAGCTTTCTTT.

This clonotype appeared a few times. For the CDR3, the DNA is TGTGCCAGCAGCCCAAGCATCGGTTCACCCCTCCACTTT. Translation: CASSPSIGSPLHF. The chain is built from TRBV3-1 and TRBJ1-6; D unclear. CDR1 is LGHDT, CDR2 YNNKEL, per germline (reference sequence). V shed 4 bases and J shed 9 bases, with 10 bases lying between them. There are 13 residues in the CDR3. The full variable domain, completed using reference TRBV3-1 and TRBJ1-6, is DTAVSQTPKYLVTQMGNDKSIKCEQNLGHDTMYWYKQDSKKFLKIMFSYNNKELIINETVPNRFSPKSPDKAHLNLHINSLELGDSAVYFCASSPSIGSPLHFGNGTRLTVT.

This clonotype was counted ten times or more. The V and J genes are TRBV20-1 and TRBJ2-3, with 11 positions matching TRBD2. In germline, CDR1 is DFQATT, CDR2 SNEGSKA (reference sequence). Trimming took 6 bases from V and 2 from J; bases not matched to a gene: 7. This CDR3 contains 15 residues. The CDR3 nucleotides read TGCAGTGCAACCCCGACTAGCGGGACCACAGATACGCAGTATTTT. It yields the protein CSATPTSGTTDTQYF.

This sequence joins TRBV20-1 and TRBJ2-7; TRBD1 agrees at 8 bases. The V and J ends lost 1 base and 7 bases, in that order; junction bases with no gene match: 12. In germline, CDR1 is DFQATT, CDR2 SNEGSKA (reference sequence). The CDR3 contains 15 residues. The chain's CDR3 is CSARGQGQAAGEQYF. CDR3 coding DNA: TGCAGTGCTAGAGGTCAGGGACAGGCCGCCGGGGAGCAGTACTTC.